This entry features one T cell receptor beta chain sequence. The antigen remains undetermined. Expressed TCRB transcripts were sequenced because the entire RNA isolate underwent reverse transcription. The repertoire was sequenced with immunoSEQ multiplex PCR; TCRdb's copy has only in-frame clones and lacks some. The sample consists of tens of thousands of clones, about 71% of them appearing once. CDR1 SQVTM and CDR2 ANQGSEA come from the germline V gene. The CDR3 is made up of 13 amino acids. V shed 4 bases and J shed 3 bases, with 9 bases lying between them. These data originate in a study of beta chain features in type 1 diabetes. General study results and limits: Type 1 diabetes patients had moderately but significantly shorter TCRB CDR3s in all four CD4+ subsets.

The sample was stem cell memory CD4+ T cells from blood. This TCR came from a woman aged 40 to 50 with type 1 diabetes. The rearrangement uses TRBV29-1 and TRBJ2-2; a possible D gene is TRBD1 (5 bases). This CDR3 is CSVGRADTGELFF. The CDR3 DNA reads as TGCAGCGTTGGCAGGGCCGACACCGGGGAGCTGTTTTTT.